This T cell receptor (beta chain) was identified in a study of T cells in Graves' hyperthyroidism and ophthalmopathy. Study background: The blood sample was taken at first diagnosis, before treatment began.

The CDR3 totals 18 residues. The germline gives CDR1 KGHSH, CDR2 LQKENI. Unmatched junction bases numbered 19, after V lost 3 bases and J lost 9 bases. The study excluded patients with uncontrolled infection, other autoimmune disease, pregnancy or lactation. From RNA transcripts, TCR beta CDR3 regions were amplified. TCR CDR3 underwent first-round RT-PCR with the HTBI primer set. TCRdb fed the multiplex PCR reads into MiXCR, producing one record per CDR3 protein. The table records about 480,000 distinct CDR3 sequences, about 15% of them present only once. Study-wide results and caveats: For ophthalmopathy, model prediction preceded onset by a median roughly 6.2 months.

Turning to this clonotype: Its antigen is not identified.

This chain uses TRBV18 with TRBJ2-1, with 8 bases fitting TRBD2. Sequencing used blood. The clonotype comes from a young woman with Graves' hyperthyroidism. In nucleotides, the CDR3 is TGTGCCAGCTCACCTCTCTCGAGGACTAGCTCCCCCGGGGGTGAGCAGTTCTTC. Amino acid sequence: CASSPLSRTSSPGGEQFF.